This T cell receptor (beta chain) stems from a study of blood T cell repertoires in COVID-19. In germline, CDR1 is SGHRS, CDR2 YFSETQ. The CDR3 sequence is 16 residues long. Trimming stripped 3 bases from V and 5 bases from J, with 20 bases between. Repertoires were generated with immunoSEQ multiplex PCR, while TCRdb's copy carries only in-frame clones and drops some. Of more than 150,000 clones detected, approximately 78% appear once; the ten largest clones hold approximately 3%. Source material: peripheral blood. This sequence joins TRBV5-1 and TRBJ2-5; possibly TRBD2 for D (7 bases). The receptor was isolated from a woman aged 80 or over with active or convalescent COVID-19. The CDR3 DNA is TGCGCCAGCAGCTCCTCTTGGGGGGGGCGTAGGGAGACCCAGTACTTC. This translates into CASSSSWGGRRETQYF. The whole variable domain, remainder taken from reference TRBV5-1 and TRBJ2-5, is KAGVTQTPRYLIKTRGQQVTLSCSPISGHRSVSWYQQTPGQGLQFLFEYFSETQRNKGNFPGRFSGRQFSNSRSEMNVSTLELGDSALYLCASSSSWGGRRETQYFGPGTRLLVL.